The 31 T cell receptor beta chains below all came from one sample that was sequenced in a study of cytotoxic CD8 clonotypes in ibrutinib-treated CLL. The data were produced by immunoSEQ multiplex PCR, yet TCRdb's version contains in-frame clones alone and is incomplete. Among some 200,000 clones listed, around 72% were seen once. The specimen comprised PBMCs, sampled after 24 months of ibrutinib treatment. The receptors originated from a human donor with chronic lymphocytic leukemia.

CDR3: CASSLDDNYNEQFF. The DNA of the CDR3 is TGTGCCAGCAGCTTGGACGATAACTACAATGAGCAGTTCTTC. The V and J genes are TRBV7-6 and TRBJ2-1; D is ambiguous. Germline assignment: CDR1 SGHVS and CDR2 FNYEAQ. Trimming shortened V by 3 bases and J by 3 bases, and 9 bases separated the two germline ends. The CDR3 loop spans 14 amino acids.

The chain combines TRBV5-4 with TRBJ2-1; TRBD2 is a possible D gene (5 bases). Germline assignment: CDR1 SGHNT and CDR2 YYREEE (reference sequence). The V and J ends lost 0 bases and 9 bases respectively, with 13 bases between them. The CDR3 sequence is 14 residues long. CDR3 sequence reads: CASSLAGETIEQFF. As DNA, the CDR3 is TGTGCCAGCAGCTTGGCTGGGGAGACAATTGAGCAGTTCTTC.

The rearrangement links TRBV5-1 to TRBJ2-7; D unclear. CDR3 length equals 15 residues. Between the trimmed V and J ends, which lost 5 bases and 2 bases, there was a span of 17 bases. Germline CDR1 reads SGHRS; CDR2 reads YFSETQ. CDR3 in DNA: TGCGCCAGCAGTCCCGGACGGGCCCGTACCTACGAGCAGTACTTC. This codes for CASSPGRARTYEQYF.

This clone was observed a few times. V usage is TRBV6-6 and J usage is TRBJ1-2; D unresolved. The CDR3 is 13 amino acids. The V gene lost 6 bases and the J gene lost 8 bases, with 16 bases spanning the gap. Germline CDR1 MNHNY, CDR2 SVGAGI (reference sequence). As DNA, the CDR3 is TGTGCCAGCAGCGAAGGGCAGCCTTGGGGCTACACCTTC. It codes for CASSEGQPWGYTF.

V is TRBV2 and J is TRBJ1-2; 12 nucleotides agree with TRBD1. The V segment lost 7 bases and the J segment 8 bases; nucleotides outside the gene matches: 8. The CDR3 is 14 amino acids. Looked up from germline, CDR1 is SNHLY and CDR2 is FYNNEI. The CDR3 region has the DNA TGTGCCAGCACTCCGGGACAGGGGGCGAGAGGCTACACCTTC. The encoded protein is CASTPGQGARGYTF.

This clone was counted a few times. This chain uses TRBV10-1 with TRBJ2-5, with 9 bases identical to TRBD2. The CDR3 length is 16 residues. The junction had 4 bases not matched to a gene; V was cut back by 0 bases and J by 2 bases. Germline V CDR1 and CDR2: WNHNN, SYGVQD (reference sequence). The CDR3 spells CASSESSAGGQETQYF. The CDR3 nucleotides are TGCGCCAGCAGTGAGTCGAGTGCGGGAGGGCAAGAGACCCAGTACTTC.

V usage is TRBV5-1 and J usage is TRBJ1-2; perhaps TRBD1 as D (6 bases). The CDR3 length is 14 residues. Trimming removed 6 bases from V and 5 bases from J, with 17 bases in between. CDR1 SGHRS and CDR2 YFSETQ come from the germline V gene. The CDR3 region is CASNSAGEPYGYTF. CDR3 nucleotide sequence: TGCGCCAGCAACTCAGCAGGGGAACCGTATGGCTACACCTTC.

The chain recombines TRBV7-3 with TRBJ2-5; possibly TRBD1 or TRBD2 for D (6 bases each). The length of the CDR3 is 16 residues. Germline V gene sequence: CDR1 SGHTA, CDR2 FQGTGA. V was clipped by 2 bases and J by 2 bases, with 15 bases between them. The CDR3 loop is CASSLGGQSVQETQYF. The CDR3 DNA follows: TGTGCCAGCAGCTTAGGGGGGCAGAGCGTACAAGAGACCCAGTACTTC.

This clone was detected a few times. This chain uses TRBV29-1 with TRBJ1-5; 7 bases match TRBD1. The V gene end was trimmed by 8 bases and the J gene end by 4 bases; junction bases not matched to a gene: 8. Germline V gives CDR1 SQVTM, CDR2 ANQGSEA. This CDR3 comprises 13 residues. The chain's CDR3 is CSSRTGDNQPQHF. The CDR3 DNA follows: TGCAGCTCCCGCACAGGGGATAATCAGCCCCAGCATTTT.

This chain joins TRBV29-1 and TRBJ1-2; D remains unclear. The CDR3 is 11 residues long. Between the trimmed V and J ends, which lost 3 bases and 7 bases, there was a span of 9 bases. Germline assignment: CDR1 SQVTM and CDR2 ANQGSEA. In DNA, the CDR3 is TGCAGCGTTGATGCCAGACGTGGCTACACCTTC. Translating gives CSVDARRGYTF.

The chain joins TRBV5-1 to TRBJ1-4, with TRBD1 matching over 12 bases. Looked up from germline, CDR1 is SGHRS and CDR2 is YFSETQ. This CDR3 comprises 14 residues. With V trimmed by 5 bases and J by 7 bases, 3 bases remained unmatched. For the CDR3, the DNA is TGCGCCAGCAGTAGGGACAGGGGGCTTGAAAAACTGTTTTTT. Encoded protein: CASSRDRGLEKLFF.

This chain connects TRBV23-1 to TRBJ1-3; the D gene is possibly TRBD1 (5 bases). TRBV23-1 is given ORF status, its function remaining uncertain. The CDR3 has 17 residues. V lost 3 bases and J 4 bases, leaving 19 bases between the germline ends. CDR3: CASSQATGVGPGNTIYF. The DNA for the CDR3 is TGCGCCAGCAGTCAGGCAACAGGAGTCGGACCCGGAAACACCATATATTTT.

Only a few counts were recorded for this clone. The V call is TRBV1, the J call TRBJ1-5; TRBD1 is the table's D call, not checked against the DNA. TRBV1 is tagged as a pseudogene. The CDR3 contains 17 residues. The CDR3: CTSSQDWTDYSNQPQHF. CDR3 DNA sequence: TGCACCAGCAGCCAAGATTGGACAGATTATAGCAATCAGCCCCAGCATTTT.

The rearrangement joins TRBV6-1 to TRBJ2-7; possible D gene TRBD1, 6 bases. The V and J ends lost 8 bases and 3 bases respectively, with 20 bases between them. The CDR3 sequence is 15 residues long. CDR1 MNHNS and CDR2 SASEGT come from the germline V gene. In DNA form, the CDR3 reads TGTGCCAGCCTACGATTCAGGACAGACATCTACGAGCAGTACTTC. Its protein product is CASLRFRTDIYEQYF.

The chain carries TRBV5-8 and TRBJ2-3, with D perhaps TRBD2 (5 bases). Germline V CDR1 and CDR2: SGHTS, YDEGEE. There are 18 residues in the CDR3. The V and J ends lost 0 bases and 1 base respectively, with 18 bases between them. The DNA for the CDR3 is TGTGCCAGCAGCTTGGGTATCTCTCGTGGGAGCGGCACAGATACGCAGTATTTT. Translating it yields CASSLGISRGSGTDTQYF.

The chain joins TRBV29-1 to TRBJ1-2; D is perhaps TRBD1 (6 bases). This CDR3 has 14 amino acids. Germline assignment: CDR1 SQVTM and CDR2 ANQGSEA. V shed 1 base and J shed 2 bases, with 11 bases lying between them. CDR3 in DNA: TGCAGCGTTGAAGGGGGCCAGGGGAACTATGGCTACACCTTC. Protein: CSVEGGQGNYGYTF.

Regarding this clone: A read error may produce the germline difference seen at one junction end. The V gene is TRBV10-3, the J gene TRBJ2-5, with 10 bases fitting TRBD2. The germline V gene has CDR1 ENHRY and CDR2 SYGVKD. CDR3 size: 15 residues. This chain's CDR3 is CAIAPSGSILETQYF. The CDR3 DNA reads as TGTGCCATCGCTCCTAGCGGGAGTATTTTAGAGACCCAATACTTC.

The chain recombines TRBV29-1 with TRBJ1-1; no clear D. V dropped 0 bases and J dropped 1 base, with 9 bases sitting between them. Germline V gives CDR1 SQVTM, CDR2 ANQGSEA. The CDR3 spans 14 residues. The DNA for the CDR3 is TGCAGCGTTGAAGATTTTACCAGGAACACTGAAGCTTTCTTT. The encoded protein is CSVEDFTRNTEAFF.

CDR3 sequence (DNA): TGTGCCAGCAGCAGCGGACAGTACAATGAGCAGTTCTTC. Amino acid sequence: CASSSGQYNEQFF. The V and J genes are TRBV7-3 and TRBJ2-1; tentative D call: TRBD1 (6 bases). Germline V gives CDR1 SGHTA, CDR2 FQGTGA. This CDR3 is built from 13 residues. V was cut by 5 bases and J by 4 bases, with 9 bases left in between.

This clone was picked up one time. The chain joins TRBV30 to TRBJ1-3; the D gene is possibly TRBD1 (6 bases). The CDR3 runs to 14 residues. V gave up 6 bases and J gave up 0 bases, with 12 bases separating them. CDR1 and CDR2 from the germline V gene are GTSNPN and SVGIG (reference sequence). DNA for the CDR3: TGTGCCTGTCAGACAGGAGTCTCTGGAAACACCATATATTTT. Translation: CACQTGVSGNTIYF.

This rearrangement joins TRBV19 to TRBJ1-1; D unresolved. The CDR3 sequence is 15 residues long. In germline, CDR1 is LNHDA, CDR2 SQIVND (reference sequence). V lost 1 base to trimming and J lost 5 bases, with 14 bases between them. The CDR3 here is CASSIAPIGRTEAFF. CDR3 coding DNA: TGTGCCAGTAGTATAGCTCCGATAGGGCGGACTGAAGCTTTCTTT.

This chain connects TRBV18 to TRBJ2-7, with TRBD2 as a possible D gene (6 bases). Germline V gene lookup returns CDR1 KGHSH and CDR2 LQKENI. The CDR3 loop spans 14 amino acids. V was pared by 1 base and J by 0 bases, with 7 bases between. CDR3 nucleotide sequence: TGTGCCAGCTCACCACTAGCGGACTCCTACGAGCAGTACTTC. Encoded protein: CASSPLADSYEQYF.

This clone came up a few times. V and J are TRBV11-2 and TRBJ2-2; 8 bases are shared with TRBD2. The germline gives CDR1 SGHAT, CDR2 FQNNGV. The V gene end was trimmed by 2 bases and the J gene end by 6 bases; junction bases not matched to a gene: 11. The length of the CDR3 is 17 residues. CDR3: CASSLYVRTSNPGELFF. DNA for the CDR3: TGTGCCAGCAGCTTATATGTTCGGACTAGCAATCCCGGGGAGCTGTTTTTT.

The chain couples TRBV18 to TRBJ1-5, with TRBD1 as a possible D gene (5 bases). With 2 bases removed from V and 5 bases from J, the gap between germline ends came to 16 bases. Germline CDR1 reads KGHSH; CDR2 reads LQKENI. CDR3 size: 16 residues. The DNA for the CDR3 is TGTGCCAGCTCACCAGAATCGGGGCTAGCGGATCAGCCCCAGCATTTT. This sequence encodes CASSPESGLADQPQHF.

The rearrangement joins TRBV29-1 to TRBJ1-2, with D possibly matching TRBD1 (6 bases). The CDR3 covers 12 residues. Per germline, CDR1 SQVTM and CDR2 ANQGSEA. Trimming took off 3 bases at V and 5 bases at J, with 10 bases between the two ends. Here the CDR3 reads CSVDHRVYGYTF. As DNA, the CDR3 is TGCAGCGTTGACCACAGGGTTTATGGCTACACCTTC.

The gene calls are TRBV29-1 and TRBJ2-4, with TRBD1 identical over 9 bases. The CDR3 extends over 14 amino acids. Germline CDR1 reads SQVTM; CDR2 reads ANQGSEA. The trim removed 2 bases at V and 6 bases at J, leaving 5 bases unmatched. The CDR3 bases are TGCAGCGTTGAAACGACAGGGGGAGGAAACATTCAGTACTTC. Protein product: CSVETTGGGNIQYF.

V usage is TRBV25-1 and J usage is TRBJ2-1; 7 nucleotides align to TRBD1. Germline-derived CDR1 and CDR2 are MGHDK and SYGVNS. Trimming at V came to 4 bases and at J to 0 bases, leaving 6 bases not matched to a gene. There are 16 residues in the CDR3. CDR3 protein: CASSGRTGISYNEQFF. The DNA for the CDR3 is TGTGCCAGCAGTGGAAGGACAGGAATCTCCTACAATGAGCAGTTCTTC.

The chain carries TRBV5-1 and TRBJ2-2, with D hard to call. The CDR3 contains 17 residues. Trimming stripped 2 bases from V and 1 base from J, with 15 bases between. The germline V gene encodes CDR1 SGHRS and CDR2 YFSETQ. The CDR3 region is CASSLGAETGNTGELFF. CDR3 DNA sequence: TGCGCCAGCAGCTTAGGTGCGGAAACGGGGAACACCGGGGAGCTGTTTTTT.

Concerning this clone: The junction differs from germline at one of its ends, possibly a read error. The J gene is TRBJ2-1, the V gene TRBV11-2; no clear D. Germline CDR1 reads SGHAT; CDR2 reads FQNNGV. The CDR3 has 15 amino acids. CDR3 bases: TGTGCCAGCAGCTTAGTTAGCCTCTCCAACAATGAGCAGTTCTTC. It codes for CASSLVSLSNNEQFF.

This chain joins TRBV10-3 and TRBJ1-1, with 10 bases that match TRBD1. The length of the CDR3 is 15 residues. The junction had 15 bases not matched to a gene; V was cut back by 6 bases and J by 11 bases. Germline CDR1 and CDR2: ENHRY and SYGVKD. The CDR3 here is CAIRDSTGGVHYAFF. Here the CDR3 DNA reads TGTGCCATCAGGGATTCGACAGGGGGCGTCCATTATGCTTTCTTT.

The chain recombines TRBV30 with TRBJ2-7; D is uncertain. Trimming left V 1 base short and J 2 bases short, with 15 bases between. Germline CDR1 is GTSNPN and CDR2 is SVGIG (reference sequence). The CDR3 has 15 residues. The CDR3 loop reads CAWSGGLVVAYEQYF. The CDR3 nucleotides are TGTGCCTGGAGTGGCGGCCTAGTGGTCGCCTACGAGCAGTACTTC.